This TCR beta chain was observed in a study of regulatory T cells in long-lasting Graves disease. Both iRepertoire HTBI primers and Arm-PCR of CDR3 regions were used to build the TCR beta libraries. TCRdb recomputed calls from the multiplex PCR reads with MiXCR, one row per CDR3 protein. Counted here are hundreds of thousands of distinct CDR3 sequences, approximately 15% occurring once; the ten biggest clones make up around 19%. Sample time point: newly diagnosed GD, antithyroid drugs for less than 3 months. PBMC RNA served as the TCR library source. This CDR3 comprises 12 residues. Germline V gives CDR1 LNHNV, CDR2 YYDKDF (reference sequence). On this clonotype: A much larger clonotype is one base distant, so this may be a read error.

The data also belong to a second study, concerning T cells in Graves' hyperthyroidism and ophthalmopathy.

The receptor was isolated from a woman aged 25 to 39 with Graves disease. The rearrangement links TRBV15 to TRBJ2-1, with D possibly TRBD2 on 6 matching bases. The input for sequencing was peripheral blood mononuclear cells (PBMCs), taken at new diagnosis, from a patient treated with antithyroid drugs. The CDR3 DNA reads as TGTGTCACCGGGGGTGTCCACGATGAGCAGTTCTTC. This translates into CVTGGVHDEQFF.